The present TCR beta chain was sequenced within a study of T cells in Graves' hyperthyroidism and ophthalmopathy (dated by TCRdb to about 2019). With regard to the full study: Peripheral blood samples were taken at initial diagnosis, before any treatment was given. In about 6 Graves' hyperthyroidism patients, the study also compared T-cell repertoires from thyroid tissue with T-cell repertoires from blood. TCR Vbeta CDR3 sequencing of 120 to 150 peripheral blood samples (under 45 ophthalmopathy, roughly 74 hyperthyroidism and 17 progressor patients) is reported in the paper. Whether ophthalmopathy could be predicted prospectively was tested in an independent validation cohort made up of 18 to 20 hyperthyroidism patients plus 17 patients who later progressed to ophthalmopathy. TCR V-J signatures able to tell the groups apart were searched for in a discovery cohort of more than 90 patients, of whom 43 had Graves' ophthalmopathy and under 65 had stable Graves' hyperthyroidism. The roughly 100 discovery patients were randomly divided into training and test sets at a 7:3 ratio. After blood sampling, hyperthyroidism patients were treated with methimazole at a starting dose of 30 mg daily, and ophthalmopathy patients were treated with high-dose intravenous methylprednisolone.

In the ophthalmopathy patients, disease was moderately to severely active, with a Clinical Activity Score of 3 or more, a NOSPECS grade of 4 or more, and a duration of less than 3 months. Exclusion was applied to patients with uncontrolled infections, other autoimmune diseases, pregnancy or lactation. Clinical symptoms, serum thyroxine and TRAb, thyroid ultrasound, and orbital computed tomography formed the basis for the diagnoses. PBMCs were isolated from 7.5 to 10 ml of fresh peripheral blood by Ficoll-Paque density gradient centrifugation. Total RNA was extracted with Trizol reagent, and quality was checked on an Agilent 2100 Bioanalyzer. This clonotype appeared many times. No cognate antigen has been identified for it. Base-call qualities are not available, and no considerably larger clone is one nucleotide away. Amplification of TCR beta CDR3 regions was carried out from RNA transcripts. For the first round of RT-PCR on the TCR CDR3, the HTBI primer set was used together with the Qiagen OneStep RT-PCR kit. A second multiplex PCR round built the libraries, followed by size selection and purification. Libraries were sequenced paired-end with 100 bp reads on an Illumina HiSeq2000. The authors' pipeline ran thus. SOAPnuke was used to process the raw data, removing reads that contained adapters or uncalled bases, had a mean Phred below 15, or lacked an exact match to the constant primer or identifier. High-quality paired reads were merged with COPE v1.2.5, and unique nucleotide sequences were defined as clonotypes. MiTCR v1.1 was used to align clonotypes to the IMGT TRBV, TRBD and TRBJ reference segments. The analysis was restricted to V-J combinations with a frequency above 0.0001, which together covered 99% to 99.2% of the repertoires. A TCS score was defined as the ratio of F50 (clonal expansion) to E x V (chaos), with BLOSUM62-based TCRdist applied between CDR3 peptides within each V-J. Welch's t-statistics and random forest reduced 450 to 600 V-J features to fewer than 15, which were used in a naive Bayes classifier (R e1071). TCRdb trimmed public reads at Q25 via fastp, called clones via MiXCR and kept in-frame beta chains. Every CDR3 protein is listed once, alongside the most common genes and DNA of its rows. TCRdb, rather than the study authors, made the V and J calls. For this sample there are under 350,000 distinct CDR3 sequences; around 13% appear just once. About a third of the sample is taken by the ten largest.

Study-wide findings and limitations: In validation, progression to ophthalmopathy was predicted by the model with approximately 67% sensitivity and under 85% specificity, a median of approximately 6.5 months before onset. No statistical method was used to fix the sample size in advance, and group allocation was not hidden from the investigators. A 13 V-J signature model separated ophthalmopathy from stable hyperthyroidism, with 87.88% sensitivity and just under 84% specificity in cross-validation and 80%/75% in testing. Most expanded thyroid clonotypes (frequency above 0.001) were also detected in blood, suggesting blood repertoires may reflect thyroid immune responses.

CDR3 length: 14 amino acids, cysteine to phenylalanine. Only the CDR3 DNA stays, 42 bases, in frame from base 1. From V the trimming removes 5 bases and from J it removes 7 bases, while the gene matches leave 9 bases of the junction unaccounted for. The germline V gene (reference sequence) gives CDR1 as DFQATT and CDR2 as SNEGSKA. This TCR was recovered from a middle-aged woman with Graves' ophthalmopathy. The sample consisted of blood. The chain joins TRBV20-1 to TRBJ2-5, with 11 junctional bases fitting TRBD2. The bases read TGCAGTGCTGGACCTGGACTAGCGGGTCCGACCCAGTACTTC. Its amino acids are CSAGPGLAGPTQYF.